Presented here are 31 T cell receptor beta chains from one specimen sequenced in a study of shared clonotypes between healthy human individuals. Naive CD8 cells were CD45RO-negative, positively selected for CCR7, excluding terminally differentiated effector memory CD45RA+ cells. Here immunoSEQ multiplex PCR was the method, and the copy in TCRdb shows in-frame clones only, minus some. Of fewer than 1 million clones detected, 96% appear once; the ten largest clones hold about 0.21%. Sequencing input: naive CD8+ T cells sorted from blood. The source is a man aged 25 to 40 in good health.

The rearrangement links TRBV7-8 to TRBJ2-1; TRBD1 matches 9 bases. V lost 4 bases, J lost 1 base, and 5 bases stayed unmatched. Germline CDR1 SGHVS, CDR2 FQNEAQ. The CDR3 spans 16 residues. CDR3 sequence: CASSSPGQGSYNEQFF. The CDR3 coding sequence is TGTGCCAGCAGCTCTCCCGGACAGGGGTCCTACAATGAGCAGTTCTTC.

The chain employs TRBV6-1 and TRBJ2-5, with 12 positions matching TRBD2. After removal of 7 bases from V and 5 bases from J, the junction contained 8 bases not matched to a gene. Germline V gene data show CDR1 as MNHNS and CDR2 as SASEGT. The CDR3 spans 15 residues. The CDR3 nucleotides are TGTGCCAGCACCCTGGGGACTAGCGGGTTGGAGACCCAGTACTTC. It encodes CASTLGTSGLETQYF.

This chain links TRBV27 with TRBJ2-7; D might be TRBD1 or TRBD2, each matching 5 bases. Trimming left V 4 bases short and J 3 bases short, with 13 bases between. The CDR3 consists of 14 residues. Germline CDR1 reads MNHEY; CDR2 reads SMNVEV (reference sequence). CDR3 coding DNA: TGTGCCAGCAGTTCCGGGACGGTGAGCTACGAGCAGTACTTC. Translated, it gives CASSSGTVSYEQYF.

As to this clone: Other DNA sequences from this sample encode an identical CDR3 as well. The CDR3 nucleotides are TGTGCCAGCAGCTTCTCGGAAAGCTCCTACGAGCAGTACTTC. This encodes CASSFSESSYEQYF. The rearrangement links TRBV7-9 to TRBJ2-7; D is unclear. Germline CDR1 SEHNR, CDR2 FQNEAQ (reference sequence). Trimming took off 3 bases at V and 0 bases at J, with 9 bases between the two ends. This CDR3 is built from 14 residues.

This clone occurred a few times. The J gene is TRBJ2-3, the V gene TRBV7-8; perhaps TRBD1 as D (5 bases). The CDR3 covers 13 residues. Between the trimmed V and J ends, which lost 6 bases and 2 bases, there was a span of 9 bases. CDR1 and CDR2 (germline): SGHVS, FQNEAQ. As DNA, the CDR3 is TGTGCCAGCAGAGACGGACACACAGATACGCAGTATTTT. It is translated as CASRDGHTDTQYF.

A single count supports this clone. The rearrangement links TRBV27 to TRBJ2-7, with D unresolved. Trimming removed 6 bases at V and 5 bases at J, with 20 bases between. CDR1 and CDR2 from the germline V gene are MNHEY and SMNVEV (reference sequence). This CDR3 has 15 amino acids. As DNA, the CDR3 is TGTGCCAGCAGAATGACTGACACCTCGGGCAACGAGCAGTACTTC. The encoded protein is CASRMTDTSGNEQYF.

The chain carries TRBV19 and TRBJ2-5; TRBD2 agrees at 8 bases. This CDR3 is built from 15 residues. Germline CDR1 reads LNHDA; CDR2 reads SQIVND (reference sequence). Trimming at V came to 1 base and at J to 5 bases, leaving 6 bases not matched to a gene. The CDR3 region is CASSIAGGPGETQYF. The CDR3 bases are TGTGCCAGTAGTATAGCGGGAGGGCCCGGGGAGACCCAGTACTTC.

This chain uses TRBV2 with TRBJ2-7; possible D gene TRBD2, 6 bases. The CDR3 length is 12 residues. Germline assignment: CDR1 SNHLY and CDR2 FYNNEI. The V end lost 8 bases, the J end lost 2 bases, and 10 bases lay between the germline ends. The CDR3 DNA sequence: TGTGCCAGCTTCGGGGGACCCTACGAGCAGTACTTC. Its translation: CASFGGPYEQYF.

This sequence joins TRBV10-3 and TRBJ1-3; TRBD1 matches 8 bases. CDR3 size: 15 residues. Per the germline V gene, CDR1 is ENHRY and CDR2 is SYGVKD. V shed 4 bases, J shed 4 bases, and the junction held 6 bases outside the gene matches. The CDR3 region has the DNA TGTGCCATCAGTGCGGCAGGGGGCTCCGGAAACACCATATATTTT. Translated, it gives CAISAAGGSGNTIYF.

V usage is TRBV7-2 and J usage is TRBJ2-7; 7 bases map to TRBD2. Unmatched junction bases numbered 6, after V lost 4 bases and J lost 6 bases. This CDR3 is built from 13 residues. Germline V gene data show CDR1 as SGHTA and CDR2 as FQGNSA. The chain's CDR3 is CASSSLGGTEQYF. The DNA of the CDR3 is TGTGCCAGCAGCTCCTTGGGGGGGACCGAGCAGTACTTC.

The genes are TRBV9 and TRBJ1-2; D may be TRBD1 (5 bases). The CDR3 contains 15 residues. Deletions cut 0 bases from V and 3 bases from J, with 12 bases between. Per germline, CDR1 SGDLS and CDR2 YYNGEE. CDR3 sequence reads: CASSVGLTEDYGYTF. The CDR3 DNA reads TGTGCCAGCAGCGTAGGGCTGACAGAGGACTATGGCTACACCTTC. The full variable domain, rest sourced from reference TRBV9 and TRBJ1-2, is DSGVTQTPKHLITATGQRVTLRCSPRSGDLSVYWYQQSLDQGLQFLIQYYNGEERAKGNILERFSAQQFPDLHSELNLSSLELGDSALYFCASSVGLTEDYGYTFGSGTRLTVV.

J is TRBJ2-7 and V is TRBV4-1, with D possibly TRBD1 on 6 matching bases. The V gene lost 4 bases and the J gene lost 4 bases, with 23 bases spanning the gap. CDR1 is MGHRA, CDR2 YSYEKL, per germline. The CDR3 loop spans 17 amino acids. The CDR3 here is CASSPFLGTGKTYEQYF. In DNA, the CDR3 is TGCGCCAGCAGCCCATTCCTCGGAACAGGGAAGACTTACGAGCAGTACTTC.

The chain carries TRBV5-1 and TRBJ2-7, with a tentative D call TRBD2 (6 bases). V lost 1 base and J 5 bases, leaving 19 bases between the germline ends. The germline gives CDR1 SGHRS, CDR2 YFSETQ. The length of the CDR3 is 16 residues. CDR3 sequence reads: CASSLFSGVSYHEQYF. CDR3 DNA: TGCGCCAGCAGCTTGTTCTCGGGAGTAAGTTACCACGAGCAGTACTTC.

The chain employs TRBV27 and TRBJ2-3; D gene uncertain. Germline lookup yields CDR1 MNHEY and CDR2 SMNVEV (reference sequence). The length of the CDR3 is 14 residues. V was cut by 0 bases and J by 2 bases, with 6 bases left in between. Written as DNA, the CDR3 is TGTGCCAGCAGTTTATCGCCGAACACAGATACGCAGTATTTT. It translates to CASSLSPNTDTQYF.

The J gene is TRBJ2-1, the V gene TRBV11-2; TRBD2 matches at 8 bases. This CDR3 is 15 amino acids long. Germline values: CDR1 SGHAT, CDR2 FQNNGV. J lost 5 bases, V lost 4 bases, and 7 bases had no gene match. Written as DNA, the CDR3 is TGTGCCAGCAGCTCCTCCGGGAGGGGGGACAATGAGCAGTTCTTC. Its protein is CASSSSGRGDNEQFF.

The V and J genes are TRBV11-2 and TRBJ2-5; TRBD1 or TRBD2 may be the D gene (5 bases each). V lost 4 bases and J 5 bases, leaving 11 bases between the germline ends. The germline V gene encodes CDR1 SGHAT and CDR2 FQNNGV. CDR3 length: 13 amino acids. DNA of the CDR3: TGTGCCAGCAGCTCCGGGACCGTGGAGACCCAGTACTTC. This gives the protein CASSSGTVETQYF.

This clone was seen only once. The chain is built from TRBV13 and TRBJ2-5, with unresolved D. The CDR3 spans 12 residues. Germline lookup yields CDR1 PRHDT and CDR2 FYEKMQ (reference sequence). Deletions cut 5 bases from V and 9 bases from J, with 13 bases between. The CDR3 spells CASSPGSEAQYF. The CDR3 region has the DNA TGTGCCAGCAGCCCCGGGTCCGAGGCCCAGTACTTC.

In the case of this clone: Different DNA sequences within this sample yield the same CDR3. The CDR3 spells CASSLSASYEQYF. DNA of the CDR3: TGTGCCAGCAGCTTAAGCGCCTCCTACGAGCAGTACTTC. This rearrangement joins TRBV27 to TRBJ2-7; no clear D gene. Trimming stripped 6 bases from V and 0 bases from J, with 9 bases between. Germline CDR1 is MNHEY and CDR2 is SMNVEV (reference sequence). This CDR3 is 13 amino acids long.

V is TRBV15 and J is TRBJ2-3, with 9 bases matching TRBD2. The CDR3 length is 18 residues. Germline CDR1 LNHNV, CDR2 YYDKDF (reference sequence). After removal of 0 bases from V and 2 bases from J, the junction contained 9 bases not matched to a gene. CDR3: CATSRDLLAGPVTDTQYF. DNA for the CDR3: TGTGCCACCAGCAGAGATCTGCTAGCGGGACCAGTCACAGATACGCAGTATTTT.

The count of this clone is one. The chain links TRBV7-8 to TRBJ2-5; possible D gene TRBD2, 5 bases. CDR3 length: 13 residues. The germline gives CDR1 SGHVS, CDR2 FQNEAQ. With 5 bases removed from V and 5 bases from J, the gap between germline ends came to 12 bases. This CDR3 reads CASSAGLVETQYF. CDR3 coding DNA: TGTGCCAGCAGCGCGGGCCTAGTGGAGACCCAGTACTTC.

This clone came up once. As DNA, the CDR3 is TGTGCCAGCAGTGATCGGAACAGTAGCTCCTACGAGCAGTACTTC. This codes for CASSDRNSSSYEQYF. The chain is built from TRBV6-1 and TRBJ2-7, with D unclear. V was cut by 3 bases and J by 0 bases, with 12 bases left in between. This CDR3 has 15 residues. Germline V gives CDR1 MNHNS, CDR2 SASEGT.

J is TRBJ1-3 and V is TRBV4-3; TRBD1 is a possible D gene (5 bases). The CDR3 covers 16 residues. V was trimmed by 0 bases and J by 0 bases, leaving 9 bases between them. Germline V gives CDR1 LGHNA, CDR2 YSLEER. CDR3: CASSQDWTNSGNTIYF. The DNA of the CDR3 is TGCGCCAGCAGCCAAGATTGGACAAACTCTGGAAACACCATATATTTT.

Concerning this clone itself: The sample carries other DNA sequences with the same CDR3. The chain links TRBV9 to TRBJ2-6; the D is unclear. Trimming took off 0 bases at V and 0 bases at J, with 7 bases between the two ends. The CDR3 extends over 16 amino acids. Germline values: CDR1 SGDLS, CDR2 YYNGEE. This CDR3 reads CASSVGRGSGANVLTF. The CDR3 DNA reads TGTGCCAGCAGCGTAGGTAGAGGCTCTGGGGCCAACGTCCTGACTTTC. Combining the CDR3 with reference TRBV9 and TRBJ2-6 gives the whole variable domain DSGVTQTPKHLITATGQRVTLRCSPRSGDLSVYWYQQSLDQGLQFLIQYYNGEERAKGNILERFSAQQFPDLHSELNLSSLELGDSALYFCASSVGRGSGANVLTFGAGSRLTVL.

The V gene is TRBV4-3, the J gene TRBJ1-2, with 9 positions matching TRBD1. Germline CDR1 reads LGHNA; CDR2 reads YSLEER. This CDR3 contains 16 residues. Germline trimming cut 0 bases from V and 5 bases from J; bases unmatched to any gene: 7. The CDR3 protein is CASSQDSVDRGYGYTF. CDR3 coding DNA: TGCGCCAGCAGCCAAGATTCGGTGGACAGGGGATATGGCTACACCTTC.

J is TRBJ2-2 and V is TRBV7-8; 7 bases agree with TRBD2. Germline lookup yields CDR1 SGHVS and CDR2 FQNEAQ. J gave up 4 bases and V 5 bases, and 10 bases lay outside the gene matches. This CDR3 spans 16 amino acids. CDR3 in amino acids: CASSPLDSGLTGELFF. CDR3 DNA: TGTGCCAGCAGCCCCTTGGATAGCGGGCTCACCGGGGAGCTGTTTTTT. The complete variable domain, with remaining parts taken from reference TRBV7-8 and TRBJ2-2, reads GAGVSQSPRYKVAKRGQDVALRCDPISGHVSLFWYQQALGQGPEFLTYFQNEAQLDKSGLPSDRFFAERPEGSVSTLKIQRTQQEDSAVYLCASSPLDSGLTGELFFGEGSRLTVL.

This clone showed up just once. V usage is TRBV27 and J usage is TRBJ2-7, with 13 bases lining up with TRBD2. This CDR3 comprises 14 residues. Per the germline V gene, CDR1 is MNHEY and CDR2 is SMNVEV (reference sequence). Trimming cost V 5 bases and J 6 bases; bases outside gene matches: 4. The CDR3 is CASSPGLAGREQYF. Here the CDR3 DNA reads TGTGCCAGCAGTCCGGGACTAGCGGGACGCGAGCAGTACTTC.

In its sample, this clone was seen once. This chain uses TRBV7-9 with TRBJ2-7; D is possibly TRBD1 (5 bases). V gave up 4 bases and J gave up 2 bases, with 12 bases separating them. This CDR3 is 14 amino acids long. Germline V gene lookup returns CDR1 SEHNR and CDR2 FQNEAQ (reference sequence). The CDR3 loop reads CASSSRGYPYEQYF. CDR3 bases: TGTGCCAGCAGCTCAAGGGGATATCCCTACGAGCAGTACTTC.

The CDR3 DNA follows: TGCAGCGCCCACCGGGTGAGGGACCTACAAGAGACCCAGTACTTC. The encoded protein is CSAHRVRDLQETQYF. The chain joins TRBV29-1 to TRBJ2-5; the D gene could be TRBD1 or TRBD2 (5 bases each). CDR3 length: 15 residues. V was pared by 7 bases and J by 2 bases, with 20 bases between. The V gene's germline CDR1 is SQVTM and CDR2 ANQGSEA.

The J gene is TRBJ2-3, the V gene TRBV27; the match to TRBD2 covers 7 bases. V lost 5 bases and J lost 0; bases outside the gene matches: 2. The CDR3 has 14 amino acids. The germline gives CDR1 MNHEY, CDR2 SMNVEV (reference sequence). CDR3 nucleotide sequence: TGTGCCAGCAGTGTTAGCGGGAGCACAGATACGCAGTATTTT. Protein: CASSVSGSTDTQYF.

The V call is TRBV10-3, the J call TRBJ1-2; no firm D call. CDR3 length: 11 residues. V was cut by 8 bases and J by 2 bases, with 6 bases left in between. Looked up from germline, CDR1 is ENHRY and CDR2 is SYGVKD. DNA for the CDR3: TGTGCCATCGGAGCGAACTATGGCTACACCTTC. Translating it yields CAIGANYGYTF.

The V call is TRBV2, the J call TRBJ2-1, with TRBD2 as a possible D gene (5 bases). Germline CDR1 SNHLY, CDR2 FYNNEI. CDR3 length: 12 residues. Trimming left V 6 bases short and J 7 bases short, with 10 bases between. Here the CDR3 DNA reads TGTGCCAGCAGGGTTCGGGGTAATGAGCAGTTCTTC. Translation: CASRVRGNEQFF.